Listed below are T cell receptor beta chains from one sample, sequenced in a study of beta chain features in type 1 diabetes. Measured with immunoSEQ multiplex PCR; TCRdb has only the in-frame clones, and not every one. The table includes approximately 360,000 clones, over 9.5% detected once. The specimen was naive CD4+ T cells from blood. The receptors stem from a woman aged 18 to 35 with type 1 diabetes. Both conserved end residues are part of each CDR3. D genes are given only for firm matches. The size field is filled for only some rows; it gives once, few, many or a size class.

d_gene: .
j_gene: TRBJ1-1
v_gene: TRBV29-1
abundance: .
CDR3aa: CSVGEVGTEAFF
CDR3nt: TGCAGCGTTGGGGAGGTGGGGACTGAAGCTTTCTTT

d_gene: .
j_gene: TRBJ1-2
v_gene: TRBV5-5
abundance: .
CDR3aa: CASRVDSRVNYGYTF
CDR3nt: TGTGCCAGCAGGGTTGACAGCCGAGTAAACTATGGCTACACCTTC

d_gene: .
j_gene: TRBJ2-3
v_gene: TRBV7-2
abundance: few
CDR3aa: CASSPGTSTDTQYF
CDR3nt: TGTGCCAGCAGCCCGGGGACTAGCACAGATACGCAGTATTTT

d_gene: TRBD2
j_gene: TRBJ2-5
v_gene: TRBV6-5
abundance: .
CDR3aa: CASSSGLAGQETQYF
CDR3nt: TGTGCCAGCAGTTCCGGACTAGCGGGCCAAGAGACCCAGTACTTC

d_gene: .
j_gene: TRBJ2-5
v_gene: TRBV18
abundance: few
CDR3aa: CASSPGQGPEQTQYF
CDR3nt: TGTGCCAGCTCACCAGGGCAGGGCCCCGAACAGACCCAGTACTTC

d_gene: .
j_gene: TRBJ1-2
v_gene: TRBV15
abundance: few
CDR3aa: CATSSGAAKLNYGYTF
CDR3nt: TGTGCCACCAGCAGTGGGGCAGCTAAACTTAACTATGGCTACACCTTC

d_gene: .
j_gene: TRBJ1-5
v_gene: TRBV2
abundance: .
CDR3aa: CASSVGQPNQPQHF
CDR3nt: TGTGCCAGCAGTGTGGGGCAGCCCAATCAGCCCCAGCATTTT

d_gene: .
j_gene: TRBJ1-3
v_gene: TRBV9
abundance: few
CDR3aa: CASSVAGEHTIYF
CDR3nt: TGTGCCAGCAGCGTAGCAGGGGAACACACCATATATTTT

d_gene: TRBD1
j_gene: TRBJ1-2
v_gene: TRBV9
abundance: few
CDR3aa: CASSVGGQGASGYTF
CDR3nt: TGTGCCAGCAGCGTTGGTGGACAGGGGGCGTCTGGCTACACCTTC

d_gene: TRBD2
j_gene: TRBJ2-1
v_gene: TRBV28
abundance: .
CDR3aa: CASHVAGPVDEQFF
CDR3nt: TGTGCCAGCCACGTAGCGGGGCCTGTGGATGAGCAGTTCTTC

d_gene: TRBD2
j_gene: TRBJ2-3
v_gene: TRBV5-1
abundance: .
CDR3aa: CASKGVAGLDTQYF
CDR3nt: TGCGCCAGCAAGGGGGTAGCGGGACTCGATACGCAGTATTTT

d_gene: TRBD1
j_gene: TRBJ2-1
v_gene: TRBV5-1
abundance: few
CDR3aa: CASSQGQGANQQFF
CDR3nt: TGCGCCAGCAGTCAAGGACAGGGCGCGAACCAGCAGTTCTTC

d_gene: TRBD2
j_gene: TRBJ2-1
v_gene: TRBV4-3
abundance: .
CDR3aa: CASSQNHGLAGGEQFF
CDR3nt: TGCGCCAGCAGCCAGAATCACGGACTAGCGGGAGGTGAGCAGTTCTTC

d_gene: TRBD2
j_gene: TRBJ2-2
v_gene: TRBV30
abundance: few
CDR3aa: CAWRSWSKGLAGDTGELFF
CDR3nt: TGTGCCTGGAGGTCCTGGTCCAAGGGACTAGCGGGAGACACCGGGGAGCTGTTTTTT

d_gene: TRBD1
j_gene: TRBJ1-1
v_gene: TRBV7-2
abundance: .
CDR3aa: CASSFRQGAEAFF
CDR3nt: TGTGCCAGCAGCTTCCGACAGGGCGCTGAAGCTTTCTTT

d_gene: TRBD2
j_gene: TRBJ2-1
v_gene: TRBV5-4
abundance: few
CDR3aa: CASSLSGRAPGNEQFF
CDR3nt: TGTGCCAGCAGCCTTAGCGGGAGGGCCCCGGGCAATGAGCAGTTCTTC

d_gene: .
j_gene: TRBJ2-1
v_gene: TRBV21-1
abundance: .
CDR3aa: CASSKGQGPFNEQFF
CDR3nt: TGTGCCAGCAGCAAAGGACAGGGGCCATTCAATGAGCAGTTCTTC